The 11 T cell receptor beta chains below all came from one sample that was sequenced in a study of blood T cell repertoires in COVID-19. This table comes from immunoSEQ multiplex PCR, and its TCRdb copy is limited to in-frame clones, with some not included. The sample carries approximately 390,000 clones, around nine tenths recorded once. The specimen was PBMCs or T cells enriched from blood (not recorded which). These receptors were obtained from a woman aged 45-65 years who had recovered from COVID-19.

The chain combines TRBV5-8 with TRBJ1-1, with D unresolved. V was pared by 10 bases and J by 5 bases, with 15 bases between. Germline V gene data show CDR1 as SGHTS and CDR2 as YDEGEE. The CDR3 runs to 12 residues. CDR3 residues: CAPRRAGTEAFF. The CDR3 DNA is TGTGCCCCCCGTCGGGCGGGTACTGAAGCTTTCTTT.

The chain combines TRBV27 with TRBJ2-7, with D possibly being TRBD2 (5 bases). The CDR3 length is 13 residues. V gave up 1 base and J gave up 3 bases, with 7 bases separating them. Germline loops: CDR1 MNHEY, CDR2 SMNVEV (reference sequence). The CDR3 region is CASSLLAGYEQYF. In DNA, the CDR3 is TGTGCCAGCAGTTTATTGGCGGGCTACGAGCAGTACTTC.

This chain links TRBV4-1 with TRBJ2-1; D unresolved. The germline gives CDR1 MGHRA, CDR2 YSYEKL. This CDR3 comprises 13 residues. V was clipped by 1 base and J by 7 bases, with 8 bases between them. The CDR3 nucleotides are TGCGCCAGCAGCCAAGTATCCTCTAATGAGCAGTTCTTC. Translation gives CASSQVSSNEQFF.

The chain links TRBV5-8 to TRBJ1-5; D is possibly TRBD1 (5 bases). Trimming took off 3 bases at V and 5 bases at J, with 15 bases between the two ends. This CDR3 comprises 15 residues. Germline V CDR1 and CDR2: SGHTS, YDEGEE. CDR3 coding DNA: TGTGCCAGCAGCTGGGGGGTAGTTCTCGATCAGCCCCAGCATTTT. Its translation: CASSWGVVLDQPQHF.

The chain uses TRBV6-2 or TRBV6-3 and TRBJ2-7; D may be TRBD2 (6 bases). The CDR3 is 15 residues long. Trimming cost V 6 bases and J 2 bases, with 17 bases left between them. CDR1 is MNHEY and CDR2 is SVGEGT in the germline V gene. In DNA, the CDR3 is TGTGCCAGCAGCTCCTCCCGCGGGGTAACCTACGAGCAGTACTTC. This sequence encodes CASSSSRGVTYEQYF.

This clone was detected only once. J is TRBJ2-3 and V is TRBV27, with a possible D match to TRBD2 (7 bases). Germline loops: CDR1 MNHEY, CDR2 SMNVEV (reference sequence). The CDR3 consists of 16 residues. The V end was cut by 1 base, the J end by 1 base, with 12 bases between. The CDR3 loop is CASSLWGGSGTDTQYF. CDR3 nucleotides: TGTGCCAGCAGTTTATGGGGGGGCTCGGGCACAGATACGCAGTATTTT.

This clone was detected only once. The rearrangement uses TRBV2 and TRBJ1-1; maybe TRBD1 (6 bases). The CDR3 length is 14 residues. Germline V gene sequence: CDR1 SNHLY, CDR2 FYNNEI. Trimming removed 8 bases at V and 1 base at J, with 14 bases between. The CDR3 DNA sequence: TGTGCCAGCGGTCGTTGGACAGAGAACACTGAAGCTTTCTTT. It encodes CASGRWTENTEAFF.

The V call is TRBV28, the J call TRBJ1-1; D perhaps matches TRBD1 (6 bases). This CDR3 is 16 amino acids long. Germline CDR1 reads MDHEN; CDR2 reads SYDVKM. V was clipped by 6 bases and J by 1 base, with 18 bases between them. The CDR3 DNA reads TGTGCCAGCAGGGCAACAGGGAGTCGCGCGAACACTGAAGCTTTCTTT. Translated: CASRATGSRANTEAFF. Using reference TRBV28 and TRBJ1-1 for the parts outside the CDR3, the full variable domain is DVKVTQSSRYLVKRTGEKVFLECVQDMDHENMFWYRQDPGLGLRLIYFSYDVKMKEKGDIPEGYSVSREKKERFSLILESASTNQTSMYLCASRATGSRANTEAFFGQGTRLTVV.

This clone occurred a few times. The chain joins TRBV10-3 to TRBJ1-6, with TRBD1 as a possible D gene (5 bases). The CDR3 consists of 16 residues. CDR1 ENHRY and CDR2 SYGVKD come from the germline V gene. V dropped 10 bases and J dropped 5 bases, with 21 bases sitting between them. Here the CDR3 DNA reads TGTGCCACCAGGAGACAGACCGTAGTGGATAATTCACCCCTCCACTTT. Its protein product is CATRRQTVVDNSPLHF.

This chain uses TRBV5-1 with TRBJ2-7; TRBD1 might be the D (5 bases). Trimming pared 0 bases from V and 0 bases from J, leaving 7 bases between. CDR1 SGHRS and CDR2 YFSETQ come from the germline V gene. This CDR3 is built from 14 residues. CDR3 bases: TGCGCCAGCAGCTTGGACAGGACCTCCTACGAGCAGTACTTC. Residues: CASSLDRTSYEQYF.

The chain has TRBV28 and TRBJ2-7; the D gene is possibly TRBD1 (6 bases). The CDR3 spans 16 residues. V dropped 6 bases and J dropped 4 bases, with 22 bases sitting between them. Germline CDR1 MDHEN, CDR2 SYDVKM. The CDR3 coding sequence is TGTGCCAGCAGAGTTAGGGGCCAGGGGAACTCATACGAGCAGTACTTC. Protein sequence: CASRVRGQGNSYEQYF.